Below, one T cell receptor beta chain is given with its context. Its target is not known. Other DNA sequences of this sample code for an identical CDR3. Libraries were prepared by immunoSEQ multiplex PCR; TCRdb keeps only in-frame clonotypes and omits some of them. The data contain about 130,000 clones, around 80% of them seen just once; the ten biggest clones take up roughly 30%. CDR1 and CDR2 from the germline V gene are KGHSH and LQKENI. Trimming pared 3 bases from V and 3 bases from J, leaving 8 bases between. The CDR3 sequence is 13 residues long. This record comes from a study of cytomegalovirus exposure and HLA in healthy donors. Study conclusions and caveats: Listed as cytomegalovirus-associated were 170 or so TCR beta chains.

The sequence was obtained from a man aged 30-40 years in good health and CMV-seropositive. Sequences were obtained from PBMCs. This chain joins TRBV18 and TRBJ1-2, with a weak D call TRBD1 (5 bases). CDR3 sequence reads: CASSPDRDYGYTF. CDR3 in DNA: TGTGCCAGCTCACCCGACAGAGACTATGGCTACACCTTC.